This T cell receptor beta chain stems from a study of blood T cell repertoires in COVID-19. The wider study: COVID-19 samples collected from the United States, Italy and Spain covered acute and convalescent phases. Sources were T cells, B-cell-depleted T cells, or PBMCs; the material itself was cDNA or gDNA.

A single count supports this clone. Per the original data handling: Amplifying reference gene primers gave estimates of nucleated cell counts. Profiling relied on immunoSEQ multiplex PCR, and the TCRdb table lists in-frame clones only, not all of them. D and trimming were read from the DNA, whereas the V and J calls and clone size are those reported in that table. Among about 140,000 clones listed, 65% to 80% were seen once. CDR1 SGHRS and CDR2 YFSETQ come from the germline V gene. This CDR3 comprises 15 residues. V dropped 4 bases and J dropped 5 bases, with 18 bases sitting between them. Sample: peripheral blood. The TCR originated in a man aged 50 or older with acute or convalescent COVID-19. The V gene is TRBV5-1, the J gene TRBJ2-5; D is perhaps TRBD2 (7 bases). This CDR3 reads CASSDSWGGSETQYF. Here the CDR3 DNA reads TGCGCCAGCAGCGATTCCTGGGGGGGCAGCGAGACCCAGTACTTC.